The 22 T cell receptor beta chains presented below share a single source sample, sequenced in a study of shared clonotypes between healthy human individuals. Using immunoSEQ multiplex PCR, the repertoire was profiled, and TCRdb retains in-frame clones only, with some absent. The sample carries about 2,200,000 clones, roughly 91% recorded once. Naive-designated CD8 cells lacked CD45RO, were positively enriched for CCR7, and omitted terminally differentiated effector memory CD45RA+ cells. Sequenced: naive CD8+ T cells from PBMCs. These receptors all come from a young man in good health. Some clones in this sample may be carry-over from other donors' samples.

This chain connects TRBV6-5 to TRBJ1-2; 7 nucleotides line up with TRBD1. Trimming at V came to 5 bases and at J to 6 bases, leaving 9 bases not matched to a gene. This CDR3 has 14 amino acids. Germline V gene lookup returns CDR1 MNHEY and CDR2 SVGAGI. CDR3 amino acids: CASSPLGTDDGYTF. The CDR3 DNA reads as TGTGCCAGCAGTCCCCTCGGGACAGACGATGGCTACACCTTC.

This chain links TRBV4-3 with TRBJ1-1; a weak D match, TRBD1 (6 bases). Per the germline V gene, CDR1 is LGHNA and CDR2 is YSLEER. CDR3 size: 15 residues. V lost 1 base and J lost 1, with 10 bases in between. The CDR3 nucleotides read TGCGCCAGCAGCCAAGGCTACAGGGAGAACACTGAAGCTTTCTTT. Protein sequence: CASSQGYRENTEAFF.

V is TRBV6-6 and J is TRBJ2-3; possibly TRBD1 for D (6 bases). V lost 6 bases and J lost 0, with 16 bases in between. This CDR3 comprises 16 residues. CDR1 is MNHNY and CDR2 is SVGAGI in the germline V gene (reference sequence). CDR3 residues: CASSHRVYPSTDTQYF. In nucleotides, the CDR3 is TGTGCCAGCAGCCACAGGGTTTACCCTAGCACAGATACGCAGTATTTT.

The chain uses TRBV7-9 and TRBJ1-3; 12 nucleotides line up with TRBD1. Germline V lookup: CDR1 SEHNR, CDR2 FQNEAQ (reference sequence). V shed 5 bases and J 0 bases; nucleotides not matched to a gene: 5. This CDR3 is built from 17 residues. CDR3 region: CASSRDRGLSSGNTIYF. The CDR3 nucleotides read TGTGCCAGCAGCCGGGACAGGGGGCTCTCCTCTGGAAACACCATATATTTT.

The CDR3 is CASTTLQGLGEQYF. Written as DNA, the CDR3 is TGTGCCAGCACCACACTCCAGGGGCTAGGCGAGCAGTACTTC. The chain couples TRBV27 to TRBJ2-7; a weak D match, TRBD1 (6 bases). The germline V and J ends were trimmed by 7 bases and 6 bases, with 19 bases remaining between them. CDR1 is MNHEY and CDR2 is SMNVEV in the germline V gene (reference sequence). The CDR3 totals 14 residues.

The sample holds one count of this clone. J is TRBJ2-2 and V is TRBV7-6; 8 nucleotides match TRBD2. Germline CDR1 is SGHVS and CDR2 is FNYEAQ. V was pared by 0 bases and J by 7 bases, with 7 bases of the junction left unmatched. This CDR3 spans 16 amino acids. The CDR3: CASSLAISGIVGELFF. DNA of the CDR3: TGTGCCAGCAGCTTAGCGATTAGCGGGATTGTCGGGGAGCTGTTTTTT.

J is TRBJ1-2 and V is TRBV5-6, with 9 bases that match TRBD1. Per germline, CDR1 SGHDT and CDR2 YYEEEE. CDR3 length: 15 amino acids. The ends lost 4 bases at V and 5 bases at J; junction bases unmatched: 9. The CDR3 spells CASSPMWDRAYGYTF. CDR3 in DNA: TGTGCCAGCAGCCCGATGTGGGACAGGGCATATGGCTACACCTTC.

The chain links TRBV11-2 to TRBJ2-1; 8 nucleotides match TRBD2. This CDR3 is 16 amino acids long. Trimming took 5 bases from V and 5 from J; bases not matched to a gene: 11. Germline V gene data show CDR1 as SGHAT and CDR2 as FQNNGV. The CDR3 reads CASSPGQAGGHNEQFF. The CDR3 DNA reads as TGTGCCAGCAGCCCAGGCCAGGCGGGAGGCCACAATGAGCAGTTCTTC.

The chain carries TRBV15 and TRBJ2-7, with TRBD1 matching over 9 bases. V lost 3 bases and J lost 6; bases outside the gene matches: 9. Germline values: CDR1 LNHNV, CDR2 YYDKDF (reference sequence). This CDR3 contains 15 residues. The CDR3 DNA is TGTGCCACCAGCAGGAAGACAGGGGGTAGCGGCGAGCAGTACTTC. Protein product: CATSRKTGGSGEQYF.

This sequence joins TRBV28 and TRBJ1-1; 8 bases map to TRBD1. V gave up 4 bases and J gave up 0 bases; unmatched junction bases: 4. The CDR3 has 15 residues. CDR1 MDHEN and CDR2 SYDVKM come from the germline V gene. In DNA, the CDR3 is TGTGCCAGCAGTTGGCGACAGGGGATGAACACTGAAGCTTTCTTT. It codes for CASSWRQGMNTEAFF.

The V call is TRBV4-2, the J call TRBJ1-5; 8 positions match TRBD1. Germline lookup yields CDR1 LGHNA and CDR2 YNFKEQ. V shed 0 bases, J shed 1 base, and the junction held 8 bases outside the gene matches. This CDR3 has 18 residues. CDR3 in amino acids: CASSQDPQGASSNQPQHF. For the CDR3, the DNA is TGTGCCAGCAGCCAAGATCCGCAGGGGGCATCGAGCAATCAGCCCCAGCATTTT.

The chain employs TRBV6-5 and TRBJ1-5, with a possible D match to TRBD1 (6 bases). Germline CDR1 MNHEY, CDR2 SVGAGI. The ends were cut back, 5 bases at V and 1 base at J, with 9 bases in the middle. The CDR3 has 14 residues. CDR3 sequence reads: CASSIGGSNQPQHF. The CDR3 DNA sequence: TGTGCCAGCAGTATAGGGGGGAGCAATCAGCCCCAGCATTTT.

The J gene is TRBJ2-3, the V gene TRBV28, with TRBD2 matching 12 bases. Trimming took 5 bases from V and 0 from J; bases not matched to a gene: 9. From germline, CDR1 is MDHEN and CDR2 SYDVKM. This CDR3 spans 18 amino acids. DNA of the CDR3: TGTGCCAGCAGTCCCGGGACTAGCGGGTTTCGGAGCACAGATACGCAGTATTTT. It yields the protein CASSPGTSGFRSTDTQYF.

The count of this clone is one. The same CDR3 arises from other DNA sequences in this sample as well. The chain couples TRBV5-1 to TRBJ2-1, with 11 bases aligning to TRBD2. The V gene's germline CDR1 is SGHRS and CDR2 YFSETQ. The V and J ends lost 0 bases and 6 bases, in that order; junction bases with no gene match: 2. The CDR3 is 15 amino acids. In DNA form, the CDR3 reads TGCGCCAGCAGCTTGGGACTAGCGGGAATCAATGAGCAGTTCTTC. Amino acid sequence: CASSLGLAGINEQFF.

This clone was picked up a small number of times. This chain uses TRBV2 with TRBJ2-4, with a possible D match to TRBD2 (6 bases). V was cut by 7 bases and J by 8 bases, with 12 bases left in between. This CDR3 comprises 12 residues. Per the germline V gene, CDR1 is SNHLY and CDR2 is FYNNEI. The CDR3 sequence: CASTGGEDIQYF. DNA of the CDR3: TGTGCCAGCACGGGCGGGGAGGACATTCAGTACTTC. Supplemented by reference TRBV2 and TRBJ2-4, the full variable domain reads EPEVTQTPSHQVTQMGQEVILRCVPISNHLYFYWYRQILGQKVEFLVSFYNNEISEKSEIFDDQFSVERPDGSNFTLKIRSTKLEDSAMYFCASTGGEDIQYFGAGTRLSVL.

The chain carries TRBV29-1 and TRBJ2-4; D is perhaps TRBD2 (6 bases). Germline V lookup: CDR1 SQVTM, CDR2 ANQGSEA. The germline V and J ends were trimmed by 6 bases and 3 bases, with 15 bases remaining between them. CDR3 size: 14 residues. The CDR3 is CSVDILGGKNIQYF. As DNA, the CDR3 is TGCAGCGTGGACATTCTCGGGGGCAAAAACATTCAGTACTTC.

The chain joins TRBV19 to TRBJ1-5; D uncertain. The CDR3 is 15 amino acids. Germline V lookup: CDR1 LNHDA, CDR2 SQIVND (reference sequence). V was trimmed by 3 bases and J by 7 bases, leaving 16 bases between them. The CDR3 loop is CASSIYPGNSQPQHF. The CDR3 nucleotides are TGTGCCAGTAGTATTTATCCAGGTAATTCGCAGCCCCAGCATTTT.

This sequence joins TRBV19 and TRBJ1-5; a possible D gene is TRBD1 (6 bases). The CDR3 contains 20 residues. Germline assignment: CDR1 LNHDA and CDR2 SQIVND (reference sequence). Trimming cost V 6 bases and J 0 bases, with 27 bases left between them. The CDR3 sequence: CASSFPFTGTYVYSNQPQHF. CDR3 nucleotides: TGTGCCAGTAGCTTTCCCTTCACCGGGACATATGTTTATAGCAATCAGCCCCAGCATTTT. The full variable domain, rest sourced from reference TRBV19 and TRBJ1-5, is DGGITQSPKYLFRKEGQNVTLSCEQNLNHDAMYWYRQDPGQGLRLIYYSQIVNDFQKGDIAEGYSVSREKKESFPLTVTSAQKNPTAFYLCASSFPFTGTYVYSNQPQHFGDGTRLSIL.

This chain uses TRBV4-1 with TRBJ2-1, with D maybe TRBD2 (5 bases). CDR3 length: 16 amino acids. The V gene lost 2 bases and the J gene lost 7 bases, with 18 bases spanning the gap. Germline values: CDR1 MGHRA, CDR2 YSYEKL. The CDR3 coding sequence is TGCGCCAGCAGCCAATATCTGAGCGGAGGTGGGAATGAGCAGTTCTTC. It is translated as CASSQYLSGGGNEQFF.

A single count supports this clone. This CDR3 is CASSLGTGATTEAFF. The CDR3, as DNA: TGTGCCAGCAGCTTGGGAACGGGGGCGACGACTGAAGCTTTCTTT. The chain is built from TRBV5-8 and TRBJ1-1, with D possibly TRBD1 on 6 matching bases. Trimming stripped 0 bases from V and 5 bases from J, with 14 bases between. The CDR3 has 15 amino acids. CDR1 and CDR2 (germline): SGHTS, YDEGEE.

V is TRBV28 and J is TRBJ2-4; D may match TRBD1 or TRBD2 (7 bases each). V was clipped by 2 bases and J by 8 bases, with 19 bases between them. The length of the CDR3 is 16 residues. Germline assignment: CDR1 MDHEN and CDR2 SYDVKM. The CDR3 DNA is TGTGCCAGCAGTTTAAGCCTCGACAGGGAGGGCGACATTCAGTACTTC. This translates into CASSLSLDREGDIQYF.

V gene TRBV10-3 combines with J gene TRBJ2-1; tentatively, D is TRBD1 (6 bases). Germline CDR1 reads ENHRY; CDR2 reads SYGVKD. The V gene lost 10 bases and the J gene lost 8 bases, with 27 bases spanning the gap. This CDR3 comprises 16 residues. The CDR3 protein is CATRDATGFGLDEQFF. The DNA for the CDR3 is TGTGCCACCAGGGACGCAACAGGGTTCGGTTTGGATGAGCAGTTCTTC.